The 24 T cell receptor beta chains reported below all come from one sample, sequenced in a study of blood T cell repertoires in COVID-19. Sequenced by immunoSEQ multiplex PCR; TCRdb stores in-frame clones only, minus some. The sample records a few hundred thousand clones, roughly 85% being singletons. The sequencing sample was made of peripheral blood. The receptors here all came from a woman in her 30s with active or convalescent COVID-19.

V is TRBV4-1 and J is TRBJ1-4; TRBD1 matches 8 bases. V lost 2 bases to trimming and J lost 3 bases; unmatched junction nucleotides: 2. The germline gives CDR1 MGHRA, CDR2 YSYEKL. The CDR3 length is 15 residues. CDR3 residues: CASSQPDRANEKLFF. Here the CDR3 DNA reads TGCGCCAGCAGCCAACCGGACAGGGCTAATGAAAAACTGTTTTTT.

The CDR3 here is CASSLRTAYGYTF. The CDR3 coding sequence is TGTGCCAGCAGCTTAAGAACAGCTTATGGCTACACCTTC. V and J are TRBV7-2 and TRBJ1-2; D is ambiguous. The germline CDR1 and CDR2 sequences are SGHTA and FQGNSA. The V gene lost 2 bases and the J gene lost 5 bases, with 9 bases spanning the gap. The CDR3 sequence is 13 residues long.

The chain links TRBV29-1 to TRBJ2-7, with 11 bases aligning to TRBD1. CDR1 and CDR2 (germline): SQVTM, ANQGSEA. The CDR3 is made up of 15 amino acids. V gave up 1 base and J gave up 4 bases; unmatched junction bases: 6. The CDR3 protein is CSVEGSGDRGYEQYF. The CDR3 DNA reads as TGCAGCGTTGAAGGTAGCGGGGACAGGGGGTACGAGCAGTACTTC.

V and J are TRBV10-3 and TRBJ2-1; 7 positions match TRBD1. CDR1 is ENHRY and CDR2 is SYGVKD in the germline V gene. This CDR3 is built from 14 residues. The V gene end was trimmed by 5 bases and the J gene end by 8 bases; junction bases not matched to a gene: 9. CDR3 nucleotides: TGTGCCATCAGTCGACAGGGTGTTACGGATGAGCAGTTCTTC. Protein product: CAISRQGVTDEQFF.

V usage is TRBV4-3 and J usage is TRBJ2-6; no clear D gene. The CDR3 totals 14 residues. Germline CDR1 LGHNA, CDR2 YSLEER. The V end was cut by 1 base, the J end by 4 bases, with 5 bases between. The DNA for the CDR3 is TGCGCCAGCAGCCAAGGCGAGGGGGCCAACGTCCTGACTTTC. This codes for CASSQGEGANVLTF.

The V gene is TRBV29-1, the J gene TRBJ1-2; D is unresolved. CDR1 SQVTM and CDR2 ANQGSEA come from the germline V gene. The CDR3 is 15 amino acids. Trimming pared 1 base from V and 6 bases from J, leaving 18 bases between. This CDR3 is CSVEGVEGDGNGYTF. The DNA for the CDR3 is TGCAGCGTTGAAGGGGTAGAGGGAGACGGGAATGGCTACACCTTC.

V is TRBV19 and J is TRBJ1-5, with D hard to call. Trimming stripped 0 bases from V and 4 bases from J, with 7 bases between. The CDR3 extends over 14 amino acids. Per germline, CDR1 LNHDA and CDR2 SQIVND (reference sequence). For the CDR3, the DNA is TGTGCCAGTAGTATAGACAGAGGAAATCAGCCCCAGCATTTT. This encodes CASSIDRGNQPQHF.

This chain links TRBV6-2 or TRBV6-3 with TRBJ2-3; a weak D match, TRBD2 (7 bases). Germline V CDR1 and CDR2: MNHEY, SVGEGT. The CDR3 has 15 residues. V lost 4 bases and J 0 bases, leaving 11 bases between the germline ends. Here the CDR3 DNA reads TGTGCCAGCAGTTCGGGGGGCGCTAGCACAGATACGCAGTATTTT. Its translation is CASSSGGASTDTQYF.

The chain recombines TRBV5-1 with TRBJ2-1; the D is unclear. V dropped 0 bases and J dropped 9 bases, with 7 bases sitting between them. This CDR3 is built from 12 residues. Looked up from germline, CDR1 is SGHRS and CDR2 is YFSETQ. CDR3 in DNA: TGCGCCAGCAGCTTGGAAGAGCCTGAGCAGTTCTTC. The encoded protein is CASSLEEPEQFF.

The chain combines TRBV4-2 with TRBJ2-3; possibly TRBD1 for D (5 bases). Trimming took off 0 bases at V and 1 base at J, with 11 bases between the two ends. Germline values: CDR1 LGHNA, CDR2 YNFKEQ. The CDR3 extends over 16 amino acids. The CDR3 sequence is CASSQEPGHGTDTQYF. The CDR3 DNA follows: TGTGCCAGCAGCCAAGAACCCGGACACGGCACAGATACGCAGTATTTT.

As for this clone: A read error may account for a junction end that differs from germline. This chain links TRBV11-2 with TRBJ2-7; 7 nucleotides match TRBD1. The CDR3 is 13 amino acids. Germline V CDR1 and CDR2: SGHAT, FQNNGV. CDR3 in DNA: TGTGCCAGCAGCGTAGACAGGGAAGGGCAACAGTACTTC. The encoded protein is CASSVDREGQQYF.

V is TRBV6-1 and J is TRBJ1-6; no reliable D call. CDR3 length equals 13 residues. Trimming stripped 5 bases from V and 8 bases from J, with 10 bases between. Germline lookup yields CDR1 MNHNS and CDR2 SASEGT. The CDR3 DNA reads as TGTGCCAGCAGTTATGAGGTGGATTCACCCCTCCACTTT. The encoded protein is CASSYEVDSPLHF.

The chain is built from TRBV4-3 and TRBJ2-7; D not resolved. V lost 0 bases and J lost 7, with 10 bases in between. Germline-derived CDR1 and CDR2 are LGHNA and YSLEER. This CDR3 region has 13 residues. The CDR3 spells CASSQDQEREQYF. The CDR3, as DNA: TGCGCCAGCAGCCAAGACCAGGAAAGGGAGCAGTACTTC.

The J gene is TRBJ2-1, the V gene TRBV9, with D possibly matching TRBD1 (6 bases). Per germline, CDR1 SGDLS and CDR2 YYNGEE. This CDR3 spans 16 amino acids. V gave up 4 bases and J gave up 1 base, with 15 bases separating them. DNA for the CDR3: TGTGCCAGCAGCCCGCGACAGGTCGATTCCTACAATGAGCAGTTCTTC. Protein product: CASSPRQVDSYNEQFF.

CDR3: CASSPGTGGGSYNEQFF. The DNA for the CDR3 is TGCGCCAGCAGCCCTGGGACGGGGGGAGGCTCCTACAATGAGCAGTTCTTC. The chain is built from TRBV4-3 and TRBJ2-1, with 7 positions matching TRBD2. This CDR3 spans 17 amino acids. Looked up from germline, CDR1 is LGHNA and CDR2 is YSLEER. With V trimmed by 4 bases and J by 0 bases, 9 bases remained unmatched.

CDR3 in DNA: TGTGCCAGCATGATCGGACAGACCCAGCCCCAGCATTTT. Translated, it gives CASMIGQTQPQHF. This chain connects TRBV2 to TRBJ1-5; TRBD1 might be the D (6 bases). The germline CDR1 and CDR2 sequences are SNHLY and FYNNEI. Trimming cost V 7 bases and J 7 bases, with 14 bases left between them. The CDR3 sequence is 13 residues long.

CDR3 loop: CASSPTDYTDTQYF. In nucleotides, the CDR3 is TGTGCCAGCAGCCCCACTGATTACACAGATACGCAGTATTTT. The rearrangement links TRBV7-2 to TRBJ2-3, with unresolved D. Per germline, CDR1 SGHTA and CDR2 FQGNSA. The length of the CDR3 is 14 residues. Trimming cost V 5 bases and J 2 bases, with 11 bases left between them.

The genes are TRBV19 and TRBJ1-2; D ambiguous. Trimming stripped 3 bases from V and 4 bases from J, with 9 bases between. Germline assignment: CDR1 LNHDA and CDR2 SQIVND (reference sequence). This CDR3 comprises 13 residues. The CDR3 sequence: CASSMGGSYGYTF. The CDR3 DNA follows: TGTGCCAGTAGTATGGGAGGGTCCTATGGCTACACCTTC.

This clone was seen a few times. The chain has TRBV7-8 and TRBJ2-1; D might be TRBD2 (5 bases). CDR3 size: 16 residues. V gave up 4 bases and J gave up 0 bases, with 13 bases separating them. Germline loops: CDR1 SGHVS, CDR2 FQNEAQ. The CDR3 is CASSSAEVGSYNEQFF. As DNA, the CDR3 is TGTGCCAGCAGCTCCGCGGAGGTGGGCTCCTACAATGAGCAGTTCTTC. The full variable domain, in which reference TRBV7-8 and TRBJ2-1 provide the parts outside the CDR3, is GAGVSQSPRYKVAKRGQDVALRCDPISGHVSLFWYQQALGQGPEFLTYFQNEAQLDKSGLPSDRFFAERPEGSVSTLKIQRTQQEDSAVYLCASSSAEVGSYNEQFFGPGTRLTVL.

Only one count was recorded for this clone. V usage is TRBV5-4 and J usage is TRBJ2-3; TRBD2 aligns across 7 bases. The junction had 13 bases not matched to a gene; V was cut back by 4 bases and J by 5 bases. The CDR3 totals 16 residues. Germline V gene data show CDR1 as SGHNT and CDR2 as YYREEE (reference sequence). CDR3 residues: CASSNGGRGRIDTQYF. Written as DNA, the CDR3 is TGTGCCAGCAGCAATGGAGGGCGGGGGAGGATAGATACGCAGTATTTT. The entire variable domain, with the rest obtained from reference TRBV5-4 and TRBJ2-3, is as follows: ETGVTQSPTHLIKTRGQQVTLRCSSQSGHNTVSWYQQALGQGPQFIFQYYREEENGRGNFPPRFSGLQFPNYSSELNVNALELDDSALYLCASSNGGRGRIDTQYFGPGTRLTVL.

The CDR3 DNA follows: TGCAGCGTTGGGGACAGGGGCACAGAGACCCAGTACTTC. It codes for CSVGDRGTETQYF. This chain connects TRBV29-1 to TRBJ2-5; 10 bases line up with TRBD1. Germline V gene sequence: CDR1 SQVTM, CDR2 ANQGSEA. The CDR3 totals 13 residues. V lost 4 bases to trimming and J lost 4 bases; unmatched junction nucleotides: 3. Looking up the rest from reference TRBV29-1 and TRBJ2-5 gives the full variable domain: SAVISQKPSRDICQRGTSLTIQCQVDSQVTMMFWYRQQPGQSLTLIATANQGSEATYESGFVIDKFPISRPNLTFSTLTVSNMSPEDSSIYLCSVGDRGTETQYFGPGTRLLVL.

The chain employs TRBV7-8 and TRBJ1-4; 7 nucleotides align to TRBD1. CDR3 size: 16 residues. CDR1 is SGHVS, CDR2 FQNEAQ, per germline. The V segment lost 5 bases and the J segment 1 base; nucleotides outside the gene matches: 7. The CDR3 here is CASSLTYRGTNEKLFF. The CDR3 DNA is TGTGCCAGCAGCCTGACTTACAGGGGAACTAATGAAAAACTGTTTTTT. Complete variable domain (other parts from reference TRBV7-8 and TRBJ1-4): GAGVSQSPRYKVAKRGQDVALRCDPISGHVSLFWYQQALGQGPEFLTYFQNEAQLDKSGLPSDRFFAERPEGSVSTLKIQRTQQEDSAVYLCASSLTYRGTNEKLFFGSGTQLSVL.

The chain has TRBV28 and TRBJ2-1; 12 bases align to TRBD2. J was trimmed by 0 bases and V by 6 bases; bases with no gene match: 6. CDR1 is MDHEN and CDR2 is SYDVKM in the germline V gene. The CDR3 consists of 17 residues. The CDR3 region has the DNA TGTGCCAGCAGGCGCGGACTAGCGGGGAGCTCCTACAATGAGCAGTTCTTC. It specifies CASRRGLAGSSYNEQFF.

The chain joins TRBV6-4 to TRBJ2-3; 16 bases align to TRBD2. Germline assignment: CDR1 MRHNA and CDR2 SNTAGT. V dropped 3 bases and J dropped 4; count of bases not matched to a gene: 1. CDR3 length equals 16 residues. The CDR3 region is CASSEGTSGGADTQYF. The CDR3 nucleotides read TGTGCCAGCAGTGAGGGGACTAGCGGGGGGGCAGATACGCAGTATTTT.